The TCR beta chain under discussion was sequenced for a study of T cell changes during pregnancy in multiple sclerosis. Profiled with immunoSEQ multiplex PCR; TCRdb holds only in-frame clones, not every one. This table holds roughly 50,000 clones, 85% to 95% found once. V was pared by 5 bases and J by 2 bases, with 13 bases between. The CDR3 is made up of 14 amino acids. Germline V CDR1 and CDR2: SGHTA, FQGNSA. V is TRBV7-2 and J is TRBJ2-7; a weak D match, TRBD1 (6 bases). Source: CD4+ T cells from peripheral blood mononuclear cells, taken in the third trimester of pregnancy. The receptor was isolated from a female donor with multiple sclerosis, enrolled in a pregnancy study. This chain's CDR3 is CASSGQGTPYEQYF. The CDR3 DNA reads as TGTGCCAGCAGCGGTCAGGGGACACCCTACGAGCAGTACTTC.